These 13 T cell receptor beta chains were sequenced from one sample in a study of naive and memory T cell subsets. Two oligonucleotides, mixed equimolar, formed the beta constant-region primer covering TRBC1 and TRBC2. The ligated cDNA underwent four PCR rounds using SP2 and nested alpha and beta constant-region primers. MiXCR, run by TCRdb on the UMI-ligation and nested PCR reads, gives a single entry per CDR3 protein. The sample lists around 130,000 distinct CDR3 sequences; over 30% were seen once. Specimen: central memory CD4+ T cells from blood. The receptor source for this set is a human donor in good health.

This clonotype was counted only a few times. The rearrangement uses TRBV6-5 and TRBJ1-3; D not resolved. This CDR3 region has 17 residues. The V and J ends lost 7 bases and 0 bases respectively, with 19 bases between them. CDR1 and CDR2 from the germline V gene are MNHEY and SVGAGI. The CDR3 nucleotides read TGTGCCAGCACCTCCCATGTAGGGAGATCCTCTGGAAACACCATATATTTT. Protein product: CASTSHVGRSSGNTIYF.

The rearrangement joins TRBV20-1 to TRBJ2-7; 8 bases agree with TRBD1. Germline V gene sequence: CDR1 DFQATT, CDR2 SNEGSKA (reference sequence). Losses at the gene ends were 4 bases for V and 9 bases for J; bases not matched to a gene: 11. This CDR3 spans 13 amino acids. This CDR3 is CSATTPDRGGQYF. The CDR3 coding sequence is TGCAGTGCTACAACCCCAGACAGGGGTGGGCAGTACTTC.

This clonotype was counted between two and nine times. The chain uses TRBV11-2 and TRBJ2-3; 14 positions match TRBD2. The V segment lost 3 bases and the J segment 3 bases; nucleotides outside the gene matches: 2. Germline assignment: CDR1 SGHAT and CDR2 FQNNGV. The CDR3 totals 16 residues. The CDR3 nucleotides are TGTGCCAGCAGCTTCAGGACTAGCGGGAGGACAGATACGCAGTATTTT. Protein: CASSFRTSGRTDTQYF.

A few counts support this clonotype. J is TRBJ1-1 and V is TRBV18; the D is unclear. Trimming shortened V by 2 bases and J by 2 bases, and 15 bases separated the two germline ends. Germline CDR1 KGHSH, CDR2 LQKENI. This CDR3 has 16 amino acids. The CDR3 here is CASSPNRARDNTEAFF. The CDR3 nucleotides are TGTGCCAGCTCACCAAATAGGGCCAGAGATAACACTGAAGCTTTCTTT.

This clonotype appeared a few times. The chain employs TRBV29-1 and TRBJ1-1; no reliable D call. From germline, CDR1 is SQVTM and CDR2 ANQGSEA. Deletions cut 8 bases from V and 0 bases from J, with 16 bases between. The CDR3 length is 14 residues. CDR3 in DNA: TGCAGCTCCTTGAGCGGCAGCATGAACACTGAAGCTTTCTTT. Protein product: CSSLSGSMNTEAFF.

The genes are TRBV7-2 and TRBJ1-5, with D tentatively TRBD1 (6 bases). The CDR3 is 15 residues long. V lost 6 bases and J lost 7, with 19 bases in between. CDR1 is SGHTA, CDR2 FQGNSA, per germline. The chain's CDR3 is CASSSLRGPGQPQHF. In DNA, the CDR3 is TGTGCCAGCAGTTCCCTCAGGGGCCCCGGGCAGCCCCAGCATTTT.

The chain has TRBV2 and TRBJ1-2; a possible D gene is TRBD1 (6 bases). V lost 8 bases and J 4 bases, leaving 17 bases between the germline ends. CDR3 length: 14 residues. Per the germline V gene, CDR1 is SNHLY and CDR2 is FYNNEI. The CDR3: CASQRGGTGYGYTF. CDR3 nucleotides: TGTGCCAGCCAAAGGGGGGGTACAGGCTATGGCTACACCTTC. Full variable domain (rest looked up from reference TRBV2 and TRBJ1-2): EPEVTQTPSHQVTQMGQEVILRCVPISNHLYFYWYRQILGQKVEFLVSFYNNEISEKSEIFDDQFSVERPDGSNFTLKIRSTKLEDSAMYFCASQRGGTGYGYTFGSGTRLTVV.

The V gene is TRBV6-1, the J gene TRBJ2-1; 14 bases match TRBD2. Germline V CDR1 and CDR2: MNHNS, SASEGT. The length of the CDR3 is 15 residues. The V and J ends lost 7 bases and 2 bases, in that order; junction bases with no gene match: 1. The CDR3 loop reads CASMGLAGAYNEQFF. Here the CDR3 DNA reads TGTGCCAGCATGGGACTAGCGGGAGCCTACAATGAGCAGTTCTTC.

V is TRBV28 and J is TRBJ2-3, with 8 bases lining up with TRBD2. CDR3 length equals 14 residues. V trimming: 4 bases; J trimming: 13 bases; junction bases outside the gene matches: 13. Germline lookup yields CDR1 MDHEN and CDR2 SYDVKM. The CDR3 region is CASSSAGLAVRKYF. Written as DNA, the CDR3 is TGTGCCAGCAGTTCGGCCGGACTAGCTGTTCGAAAGTATTTT.

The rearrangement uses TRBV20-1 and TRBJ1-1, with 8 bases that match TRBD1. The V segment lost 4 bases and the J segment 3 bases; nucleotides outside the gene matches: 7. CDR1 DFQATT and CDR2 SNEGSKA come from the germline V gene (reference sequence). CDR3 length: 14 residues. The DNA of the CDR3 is TGCAGTGCTACGAACAGGGGGAGGGACACTGAAGCTTTCTTT. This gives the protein CSATNRGRDTEAFF.

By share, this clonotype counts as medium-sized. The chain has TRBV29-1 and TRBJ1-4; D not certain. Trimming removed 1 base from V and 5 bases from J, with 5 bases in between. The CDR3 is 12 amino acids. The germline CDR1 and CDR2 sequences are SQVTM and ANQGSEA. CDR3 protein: CSVEGQNEKLFF. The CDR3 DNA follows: TGCAGCGTTGAAGGTCAGAATGAAAAACTGTTTTTT.

The CDR3 DNA reads TGCAGTGCTAGTCGGGGCGGGCAGATTTCTCAGCCCCAGCATTTT. This encodes CSASRGGQISQPQHF. The gene calls are TRBV20-1 and TRBJ1-5; TRBD1 is a possible D gene (5 bases). The CDR3 length is 15 residues. V shed 3 bases and J shed 6 bases, with 18 bases lying between them. Per germline, CDR1 DFQATT and CDR2 SNEGSKA (reference sequence).

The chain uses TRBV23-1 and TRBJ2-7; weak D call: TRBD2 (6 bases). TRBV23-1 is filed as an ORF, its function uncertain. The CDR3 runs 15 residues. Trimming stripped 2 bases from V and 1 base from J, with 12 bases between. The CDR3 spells CASSQVAGRSYEQYF. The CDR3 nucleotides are TGCGCCAGCAGTCAAGTCGCGGGGAGGTCCTACGAGCAGTACTTC.